The T cell receptor (beta chain) described here comes from a study of vaccination effects on CD4 cells after COVID-19. General observations from the study: Convalescent patients in the study were few, and early post-infection timepoints were absent. The post-vaccine spike-reactive clones of convalescents showed a predominance of new vaccine-induced clones.

V was cut by 5 bases and J by 7 bases, with 9 bases left in between. CDR3 length: 13 residues. Germline values: CDR1 SGHVS, CDR2 FQNEAQ. Culture lasted around eleven days before CD4+ T cell isolation. Repertoires were generated with immunoSEQ multiplex PCR, while TCRdb's copy carries only in-frame clones and drops some. The sample holds tens of thousands of clones, approximately 72% seen once. Remarks on this clone: As yet, its antigen is unknown.

The clonotype originates from a human donor who had a prior SARS-CoV-2 infection. This sample comprised CD4+ T cells from PBMCs cultured without peptide, obtained before COVID-19 vaccination. This chain uses TRBV7-8 with TRBJ1-6, with D unclear. The DNA of the CDR3 is TGTGCCAGCAGCCCCGAGGAAAATTCACCCCTCCACTTT. Its protein is CASSPEENSPLHF.